The next 18 T cell receptor beta chains were all read from a single sample in a study of shared clonotypes between healthy human individuals. Only in-frame clones appear in the TCRdb table, and some are missing; sequencing was by immunoSEQ multiplex PCR. The table lists a few million clones, approximately 96% of them singletons, with around 0.13% in the top ten. Sequenced: naive CD4+ T cells sorted from blood. The subset denotes: CD45RA+ positively selected. The receptor set was obtained from a young man in good health.

This chain joins TRBV5-1 and TRBJ2-3; 10 bases match TRBD2. Trimming took 1 base from V and 4 from J; bases not matched to a gene: 9. The germline V gene encodes CDR1 SGHRS and CDR2 YFSETQ. This CDR3 has 17 residues. The CDR3 region has the DNA TGCGCCAGCAGCTTGCCCGCTAGCGGGGGACTTTCAGATACGCAGTATTTT. Translated, it gives CASSLPASGGLSDTQYF.

The rearrangement uses TRBV28 and TRBJ1-5, with 10 bases lining up with TRBD1. CDR3 length: 16 residues. CDR1 is MDHEN, CDR2 SYDVKM, per germline. V trimming: 6 bases; J trimming: 2 bases; junction bases outside the gene matches: 7. In nucleotides, the CDR3 is TGTGCCAGCAGGGGGATGACAGGGGGCGGCAATCAGCCCCAGCATTTT. This codes for CASRGMTGGGNQPQHF.

The genes are TRBV7-8 and TRBJ2-1; D tentatively fits TRBD1 or TRBD2 (5 bases each). Germline V gene sequence: CDR1 SGHVS, CDR2 FQNEAQ. Trimming removed 5 bases from V and 5 bases from J, with 16 bases in between. The CDR3 is made up of 15 amino acids. CDR3 sequence: CASSQPGGNHNEQFF. The CDR3 region has the DNA TGTGCCAGCAGCCAGCCTGGGGGTAACCACAATGAGCAGTTCTTC.

This clone showed up just once. The J gene is TRBJ1-5, the V gene TRBV7-2; tentatively, D is TRBD1 (6 bases). The ends were cut back, 5 bases at V and 4 bases at J, with 15 bases in the middle. The CDR3 length is 15 residues. Germline V gene lookup returns CDR1 SGHTA and CDR2 FQGNSA. The CDR3 DNA follows: TGTGCCAGCAGCCTACAGGGTGGTAAGAATCAGCCCCAGCATTTT. It yields the protein CASSLQGGKNQPQHF.

The chain uses TRBV11-2 and TRBJ2-5; no firm D call. Germline loops: CDR1 SGHAT, CDR2 FQNNGV. The CDR3 extends over 15 amino acids. V was clipped by 0 bases and J by 2 bases, with 10 bases between them. The CDR3 reads CASSLEGSSQETQYF. CDR3 DNA sequence: TGTGCCAGCAGCTTAGAAGGCTCCTCGCAAGAGACCCAGTACTTC.

V is TRBV19 and J is TRBJ2-7; 7 bases are a match to TRBD1. Trimming took 6 bases from V and 6 from J; bases not matched to a gene: 11. Germline loops: CDR1 LNHDA, CDR2 SQIVND (reference sequence). The CDR3 has 14 amino acids. CDR3 amino acids: CASSRQGVEAEQYF. The CDR3 bases are TGTGCCAGTAGCCGACAGGGAGTGGAGGCCGAGCAGTACTTC.

The V gene is TRBV18, the J gene TRBJ2-5, with unresolved D. V was shortened by 1 base and J by 5 bases, with 8 bases between the two germline ends. The V gene's germline CDR1 is KGHSH and CDR2 LQKENI. The CDR3 spans 13 residues. The CDR3 nucleotides read TGTGCCAGCTCACCACGAGTTCGGGAGACCCAGTACTTC. Translated: CASSPRVRETQYF.

Only one count was recorded for this clone. Different DNA sequences within this sample yield the same CDR3. V and J are TRBV18 and TRBJ1-1; the D is unclear. V was shortened by 3 bases and J by 0 bases, with 11 bases between the two germline ends. There are 15 residues in the CDR3. Germline-derived CDR1 and CDR2 are KGHSH and LQKENI. The CDR3 coding sequence is TGTGCCAGCTCACCCCCGGCCGTTATGAACACTGAAGCTTTCTTT. This sequence encodes CASSPPAVMNTEAFF.

The V gene is TRBV28, the J gene TRBJ1-4, with 12 bases aligning to TRBD1. Germline lookup yields CDR1 MDHEN and CDR2 SYDVKM. V was pared by 6 bases and J by 8 bases, with 16 bases of the junction left unmatched. The CDR3 totals 18 residues. The CDR3 reads CASRVPPGTGGAEEKLFF. The CDR3 nucleotides read TGTGCCAGCAGAGTTCCGCCCGGGACAGGGGGCGCAGAGGAAAAACTGTTTTTT.

The J gene is TRBJ2-5, the V gene TRBV2, with TRBD1 as a possible D gene (6 bases). This CDR3 region has 13 residues. V was shortened by 3 bases and J by 5 bases, with 10 bases between the two germline ends. CDR1 is SNHLY and CDR2 is FYNNEI in the germline V gene. DNA for the CDR3: TGTGCCAGCAGTGAGGACAGCCTGGAGACCCAGTACTTC. It specifies CASSEDSLETQYF.

Comment on this clone: The sample carries other DNA sequences with the same CDR3. The J gene is TRBJ2-7, the V gene TRBV7-2; D is possibly TRBD2 (5 bases). Germline V lookup: CDR1 SGHTA, CDR2 FQGNSA. The V and J ends lost 0 bases and 0 bases respectively, with 9 bases between them. The CDR3 spans 15 residues. CDR3 region: CASSLAASGSYEQYF. CDR3 bases: TGTGCCAGCAGCTTAGCCGCAAGCGGCTCCTACGAGCAGTACTTC.

This clone came up once. CDR3 in amino acids: CATGGGGSQETQYF. Written as DNA, the CDR3 is TGTGCCACCGGAGGAGGCGGCAGCCAAGAGACCCAGTACTTC. The chain combines TRBV10-3 with TRBJ2-5; D perhaps matches TRBD2 (5 bases). V lost 10 bases, J lost 1 base, and 16 bases lay in between. There are 14 residues in the CDR3. CDR1 is ENHRY and CDR2 is SYGVKD in the germline V gene.

A remark on this clone: This sample also contains other DNA sequences that code for the same CDR3. V and J are TRBV9 and TRBJ2-3; D is unresolved. V lost 0 bases, J lost 0 bases, and 5 bases lay in between. Germline loops: CDR1 SGDLS, CDR2 YYNGEE. The CDR3 contains 14 residues. In DNA, the CDR3 is TGTGCCAGCAGCGTAGTTGGGAGCACAGATACGCAGTATTTT. The encoded protein is CASSVVGSTDTQYF.

V usage is TRBV6-5 and J usage is TRBJ2-1; TRBD2 matches 12 bases. The CDR3 loop spans 15 amino acids. Germline values: CDR1 MNHEY, CDR2 SVGAGI. Trimming cost V 6 bases and J 4 bases; bases outside gene matches: 4. CDR3 in amino acids: CASRKTSGGYNEQFF. As DNA, the CDR3 is TGTGCCAGCAGAAAGACTAGCGGGGGATACAATGAGCAGTTCTTC.

The chain combines TRBV9 with TRBJ1-1; TRBD1 might be the D (5 bases). The germline CDR1 and CDR2 sequences are SGDLS and YYNGEE. Trimming pared 0 bases from V and 5 bases from J, leaving 14 bases between. The CDR3 sequence is 15 residues long. DNA of the CDR3: TGTGCCAGCAGCGTAGCTCTGCCAGGGCAGACTGAAGCTTTCTTT. Encoded protein: CASSVALPGQTEAFF.

The CDR3 loop is CASRGGAAREQSYNEQFF. In DNA form, the CDR3 reads TGTGCCAGCAGGGGTGGGGCTGCGCGGGAGCAGTCCTACAATGAGCAGTTCTTC. The chain joins TRBV7-2 to TRBJ2-1; 7 positions agree with TRBD2. Looked up from germline, CDR1 is SGHTA and CDR2 is FQGNSA. With V trimmed by 6 bases and J by 1 base, 15 bases remained unmatched. The CDR3 extends over 18 amino acids.

A note on this clone: Other nucleotide sequences in the sample specify the same CDR3. This rearrangement joins TRBV5-1 to TRBJ2-7, with D perhaps matching TRBD1 (6 bases). There are 14 residues in the CDR3. The germline V and J ends were trimmed by 0 bases and 2 bases, with 9 bases remaining between them. Germline V lookup: CDR1 SGHRS, CDR2 YFSETQ. The CDR3 DNA reads as TGCGCCAGCAGCTTGGGACAGGCTCCCTACGAGCAGTACTTC. Translation: CASSLGQAPYEQYF.

The chain is built from TRBV6-4 and TRBJ1-6; D is unresolved. V lost 0 bases and J 6 bases, leaving 6 bases between the germline ends. CDR1 MRHNA and CDR2 SNTAGT come from the germline V gene. The CDR3 runs to 14 residues. The CDR3 here is CASSDSARNSPLHF. Written as DNA, the CDR3 is TGTGCCAGCAGTGACTCGGCTCGTAATTCACCCCTCCACTTT.